This TCR beta chain was documented in a study of Tregs in tolerant kidney transplant recipients. Study results and caveats: The most relevant donor-specific Treg TCRbeta repertoire apparently came from expansion with activated donor B cells. Few patients were studied, so findings need validation in larger groups. Biological reproducibility was not directly addressed, but technical replication error appeared minimal.

Thawed PBMCs were FACS-sorted into unstimulated CD4+CD25+CD127- regulatory T cells, CD4+CD25- non-regulatory cells, CD4 and CD8 cells. Germline V CDR1 and CDR2: LNHNV, YYDKDF (reference sequence). Germline trimming cut 0 bases from V and 0 bases from J; bases unmatched to any gene: 7. The CDR3 runs 19 residues. The data were produced by immunoSEQ multiplex PCR, yet TCRdb's version contains in-frame clones alone and is incomplete. The table shows some 90,000 clones, with around nine tenths occurring only once. On this clone itself: Antigen specificity is unknown.

The rearrangement joins TRBV15 to TRBJ1-4; TRBD1 matches 10 bases. This TCR came from a human donor in good health. The specimen sequenced was CD8+ T cells from blood. CDR3 nucleotide sequence: TGTGCCACCAGCAGAGAAGGACAGGGGGTAGGGGCAACTAATGAAAAACTGTTTTTT. Protein: CATSREGQGVGATNEKLFF.